This T cell receptor (beta chain) comes out of a study of cytomegalovirus exposure and HLA in healthy donors (dated by TCRdb to between 2016 and 2019). Broadly, across the study: According to a later analysis, the roughly 130 validation repertoires were produced on the same platform as the roughly 600 repertoires of the first cohort. The study aimed to test whether cataloging public T cell receptors could reveal signatures of past pathogen exposure. Along with the approximately 700-subject first cohort, a separate validation cohort of roughly 110 different subjects was used. High-throughput TCR immunosequencing, statistical association of individual TCRs with disease status, and machine learning were combined to predict cytomegalovirus infection status. Study-level results and caveats: A later analysis had no HLA typing for the validation cohort, so co-occurrence there was scored across all 110 or so repertoires. In both the original and validation cohorts, the classifier was reported to diagnose cytomegalovirus status with high specificity and sensitivity. According to the authors, the approach could potentially be generalized to other disease states and immunological phenotypes. In the study, approximately 150 TCR beta chains were listed as associated with cytomegalovirus. While some public TCRs were present in many individuals, most TCR sequences turned up only very rarely across donors. In a later analysis, TCRs clustered in the first cohort were found to also tend to co-occur in the roughly 120 validation repertoires, with about 94% of cluster scores above 0. A few of the identified cytomegalovirus-associated TCR beta chains were confirmed in vitro to be specific for cytomegalovirus antigens.

The donors belonged to the validation cohort of around 130 subjects, which was separate from the approximately 660-subject first cohort. Library creation used the immunoSEQ multiplex PCR assay. The source study handled its data this way. A statistical classification framework was developed to diagnose cytomegalovirus status using the catalog of TCR beta chain sequences. TCRdb retrieved this table from immuneACCESS and kept in-frame rearrangements only. Not all clones are present; in checked studies, unresolved V genes account for under half, and no reason is known for the remainder. D and trimming were read from the DNA, whereas the V and J calls and clone size are those reported in that table. The sample table contains 71,000 or so clones; only one count was recorded for approximately 94% of them. The ten largest clones take up approximately 3.4% of the sample. V and J are truncated by 3 bases and 4 bases respectively, leaving an intervening sequence of 10 bases. Via the germline V gene, CDR1 is KGHSH and CDR2 LQKENI. From its cysteine to its phenylalanine, the CDR3 spans 14 amino acids. The entry retains the CDR3 DNA only, 42 bases that are in frame from base 1.

Points on this clone: The target of this receptor is not known. Nothing much larger sits one base from this clone, and base qualities are not available.

This sequence was found in a young woman in good health and CMV-seropositive. The sequence is built from TRBV18 and TRBJ2-1, with the D gene uncertain. Specimen: PBMCs. The DNA reads as follows: TGTGCCAGCTCACCTCTCTTCGGTTACAATGAGCAGTTCTTC. The encoded protein is CASSPLFGYNEQFF.